In its sample, the clone carrying this T cell receptor (beta chain) ranks as medium-sized (0.01 to 0.1%). Its specificity is unknown. The data were obtained in a study of CD8 T cells in ankylosing spondylitis. Study observations and caveats: It was reported that disease-linked clones were significantly enriched in matched ankylosing spondylitis synovial fluid. Seemingly characteristic of ankylosing spondylitis blood was a TCR beta motif consisting of eight highly homologous variants. Both synovial fluid and blood in reactive arthritis had previously been reported to carry some motif variants.

As the method for making TCR beta libraries, quantitative 5'-RACE with molecular barcodes was used. TCRdb analysed the 5' RACE reads with MiXCR anew, one entry per CDR3 protein. The table records approximately 300,000 distinct CDR3 sequences, roughly 8% of them present only once. This sequence originates from a male donor with ankylosing spondylitis. Sequencing was done on a sample of blood, either unsorted or a sorted T cell fraction (not recorded which).

CDR3 DNA: TGCGCCAGCAGCCAGGGGAGGGCTAGCGGGAGAGCAACCTACAATGAGCAGTTCTTC. It encodes CASSQGRASGRATYNEQFF. This rearrangement joins TRBV4-3 to TRBJ2-1; 10 positions agree with TRBD2. From germline, CDR1 is LGHNA and CDR2 YSLEER. The J segment lost 2 bases and the V segment lost 3 bases, leaving 13 bases of the junction unmatched. CDR3 length: 19 residues.